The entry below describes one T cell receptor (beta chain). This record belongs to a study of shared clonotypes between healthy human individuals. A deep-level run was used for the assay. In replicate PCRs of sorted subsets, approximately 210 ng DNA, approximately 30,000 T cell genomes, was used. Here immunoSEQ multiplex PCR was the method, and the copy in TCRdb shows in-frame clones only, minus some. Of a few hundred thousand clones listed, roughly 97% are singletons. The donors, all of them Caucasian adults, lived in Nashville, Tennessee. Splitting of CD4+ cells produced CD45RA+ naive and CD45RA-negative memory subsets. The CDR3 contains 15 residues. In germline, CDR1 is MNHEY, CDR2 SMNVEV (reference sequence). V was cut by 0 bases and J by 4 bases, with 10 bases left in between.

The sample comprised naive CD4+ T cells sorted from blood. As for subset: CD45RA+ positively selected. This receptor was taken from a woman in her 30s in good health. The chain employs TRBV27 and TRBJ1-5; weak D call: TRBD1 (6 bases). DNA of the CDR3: TGTGCCAGCAGTTTATCAGGGGGGGGGAATCAGCCCCAGCATTTT. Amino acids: CASSLSGGGNQPQHF.